Listed here are 21 T cell receptor beta chains from one sample, sequenced in a study of T cells in Graves' hyperthyroidism and ophthalmopathy. Amplified TCR beta CDR3 regions came from RNA transcripts. Carried out on the TCR CDR3, a first-round RT-PCR used the HTBI primer set. TCRdb called the multiplex PCR reads again in MiXCR, with one record for every CDR3 protein. The data show around 800,000 distinct CDR3 sequences, 38% seen once. The sample was blood. These receptors were obtained from a man aged 18 to 29 with Graves' hyperthyroidism.

J is TRBJ1-2 and V is TRBV20-1, with D maybe TRBD1 (6 bases). The CDR3 is made up of 14 amino acids. Germline CDR1 reads DFQATT; CDR2 reads SNEGSKA (reference sequence). V was shortened by 0 bases and J by 3 bases, with 11 bases between the two germline ends. CDR3 sequence (DNA): TGCAGTGCTAGAGAGGGGGGCCTGGACTATGGCTACACCTTC. Translated: CSAREGGLDYGYTF.

This clonotype was observed at least ten times. The chain links TRBV9 to TRBJ1-6; 9 positions match TRBD1. This CDR3 is 15 amino acids long. The V gene end was trimmed by 0 bases and the J gene end by 9 bases; junction bases not matched to a gene: 4. CDR1 is SGDLS and CDR2 is YYNGEE in the germline V gene. Here the CDR3 DNA reads TGTGCCAGCAGCGTAGCTACGGGACAGGGTTCACCCCTCCACTTT. It encodes CASSVATGQGSPLHF.

This clonotype was seen at least ten times. The chain joins TRBV9 to TRBJ1-1, with TRBD1 as a possible D gene (5 bases). CDR3 size: 12 residues. Germline V lookup: CDR1 SGDLS, CDR2 YYNGEE. V was trimmed by 3 bases and J by 7 bases, leaving 10 bases between them. CDR3 sequence (DNA): TGTGCCAGCAGCGCGGGGGGGGGTGAAGCTTTCTTT. Translated: CASSAGGGEAFF.

The chain employs TRBV9 and TRBJ2-7; D gene ambiguous. CDR3 size: 16 residues. Germline CDR1 SGDLS, CDR2 YYNGEE. V was clipped by 5 bases and J by 3 bases, with 21 bases between them. CDR3 DNA sequence: TGTGCCAGCAGTTTATCGGCACCCCAAGTGGGCTACGAGCAGTACTTC. Encoded protein: CASSLSAPQVGYEQYF.

The rearrangement uses TRBV29-1 and TRBJ2-7, with D possibly TRBD2 on 5 matching bases. The germline V gene encodes CDR1 SQVTM and CDR2 ANQGSEA. The length of the CDR3 is 11 residues. V lost 7 bases and J 2 bases, leaving 9 bases between the germline ends. CDR3 nucleotides: TGCAGCGGGACTGTCACCTACGAGCAGTACTTC. Translated, it gives CSGTVTYEQYF.

The table lists this clonotype with a count of one. This chain uses TRBV7-9 with TRBJ2-7, with TRBD1 identical over 7 bases. In germline, CDR1 is SEHNR, CDR2 FQNEAQ (reference sequence). CDR3 length: 16 amino acids. The J segment lost 6 bases and the V segment lost 1 base, leaving 12 bases of the junction unmatched. The CDR3 reads CASSLGRRGLLGEQYF. Here the CDR3 DNA reads TGTGCCAGCAGCTTAGGTAGAAGGGGGCTTCTAGGCGAGCAGTACTTC.

This chain joins TRBV6-4 and TRBJ2-5; no definite D call. The CDR3 is made up of 13 amino acids. Trimming took off 3 bases at V and 0 bases at J, with 5 bases between the two ends. The germline gives CDR1 MRHNA, CDR2 SNTAGT. The CDR3 is CASSDRYQETQYF. As DNA, the CDR3 is TGTGCCAGCAGTGATCGGTACCAAGAGACCCAGTACTTC.

Concerning this clonotype itself: The conserved phenylalanine or tryptophan is not found at the CDR3 terminus, so this likely reflects a read error. The V and J genes are TRBV7-2 and TRBJ1-1, with D perhaps TRBD1 (5 bases). V lost 7 bases to trimming and J lost 4 bases, with 19 bases between them. Germline V gene lookup returns CDR1 SGHTA and CDR2 FQGNSA. The CDR3 totals 15 residues. The CDR3 is CASTGVGAGFTEAFL. The CDR3, as DNA: TGTGCCAGCACCGGCGTAGGGGCGGGGTTCACTGAAGCTTTCCTT.

In this sample, this clonotype turned up many times. This chain uses TRBV7-2 with TRBJ2-5; D not certain. Between the trimmed V and J ends, which lost 5 bases and 3 bases, there was a span of 10 bases. The CDR3 loop spans 13 amino acids. Germline V gene lookup returns CDR1 SGHTA and CDR2 FQGNSA. The CDR3 reads CASSPRTEETQYF. In DNA form, the CDR3 reads TGTGCCAGCAGCCCCAGGACCGAAGAGACCCAGTACTTC.

Notes on this clonotype: This may stem from a read error, because a much larger clone lies one nucleotide away. The V and J genes are TRBV7-2 and TRBJ1-6; D is perhaps TRBD1 (5 bases). CDR1 is SGHTA, CDR2 FQGNSA, per germline. This CDR3 contains 14 residues. Written as DNA, the CDR3 is TGTGCCAACAGCTTGGGACCGGGGGGTTCACCCCTCCACTTT. It codes for CANSLGPGGSPLHF.

This clonotype was seen a few times. This sequence joins TRBV9 and TRBJ1-4; D is undetermined. The length of the CDR3 is 16 residues. The V and J ends lost 4 bases and 5 bases respectively, with 18 bases between them. The germline CDR1 and CDR2 sequences are SGDLS and YYNGEE. CDR3 DNA sequence: TGTGCCAGCAGCCTCCGACCGGGCCTTGGGAATGAAAAACTGTTTTTT. Amino acid sequence: CASSLRPGLGNEKLFF.

There are many counts of this clonotype. The rearrangement uses TRBV20-1 and TRBJ2-7, with a weak D call TRBD1 (6 bases). The CDR3 extends over 13 amino acids. V was shortened by 4 bases and J by 1 base, with 11 bases between the two germline ends. Germline V gene data show CDR1 as DFQATT and CDR2 as SNEGSKA (reference sequence). In nucleotides, the CDR3 is TGCAGTGCTACTAAGGACAGTTCCTACGAGCAGTACTTC. Amino acid sequence: CSATKDSSYEQYF.

This clonotype was recorded at least ten times. The rearrangement links TRBV19 to TRBJ1-5, with D unresolved. V was cut by 3 bases and J by 5 bases, with 5 bases left in between. The CDR3 loop spans 12 amino acids. Germline-derived CDR1 and CDR2 are LNHDA and SQIVND (reference sequence). CDR3 sequence reads: CASSIEDQPQHF. The DNA for the CDR3 is TGTGCCAGTAGTATCGAGGATCAGCCCCAGCATTTT.

The chain carries TRBV4-2 and TRBJ2-7; D call uncertain. The CDR3 sequence is 11 residues long. Germline assignment: CDR1 LGHNA and CDR2 YNFKEQ. Trimming took off 11 bases at V and 4 bases at J, with 12 bases between the two ends. The CDR3 sequence is CAWSYAYEQYF. For the CDR3, the DNA is TGTGCCTGGAGTTATGCTTACGAGCAGTACTTC.

The chain employs TRBV5-1 and TRBJ2-7; TRBD1 might be the D (6 bases). The germline V gene encodes CDR1 SGHRS and CDR2 YFSETQ. The CDR3 loop spans 14 amino acids. V was clipped by 8 bases and J by 5 bases, with 20 bases between them. The CDR3 DNA follows: TGCGCCAGTTCTTCCGGACAGAATTTCGACGAGCAGTACTTC. Its translation is CASSSGQNFDEQYF.

This clonotype appeared a few times. The chain combines TRBV11-3 with TRBJ1-1; D is possibly TRBD1 (5 bases). This CDR3 has 14 residues. Germline V lookup: CDR1 SGHNT, CDR2 YENEEA. Trimming removed 4 bases at V and 0 bases at J, with 9 bases between. In DNA form, the CDR3 reads TGTGCCAGCAGCTCCAGGGTGATGAACACTGAAGCTTTCTTT. Protein: CASSSRVMNTEAFF.

CDR3 bases: TGTGCCAGCAGTACGACAGGGCTGTACGAGCAGTACTTC. Translating gives CASSTTGLYEQYF. The chain couples TRBV12-3 or TRBV12-4 to TRBJ2-7; 7 bases are a match to TRBD1. The junction had 5 bases not matched to a gene; V was cut back by 5 bases and J by 4 bases. The CDR3 is 13 amino acids.

As regards this clonotype: One base away lies a much larger clone, so this may be a sequencing read error. The gene calls are TRBV7-2 and TRBJ2-7, with TRBD2 matching 10 bases. The germline V gene encodes CDR1 SGHTA and CDR2 FQGNSA. CDR3 size: 14 residues. V gave up 8 bases and J gave up 3 bases; unmatched junction bases: 7. CDR3 in amino acids: CASGSVAGGYEQYF. The CDR3 nucleotides are TGTGCCAGCGGCTCTGTAGCGGGAGGCTACGAGCAGTACTTC.

This chain connects TRBV5-6 to TRBJ1-6, with 7 bases matching TRBD1. Germline values: CDR1 SGHDT, CDR2 YYEEEE. This CDR3 has 16 amino acids. With V trimmed by 4 bases and J by 4 bases, 8 bases remained unmatched. In DNA, the CDR3 is TGTGCCAGCAGCCTGACCACGACAGGGTATAATTCACCCCTCCACTTT. Translation gives CASSLTTTGYNSPLHF.

To note about this clonotype: At one end, the junction sequence differs from germline, possibly due to a read error. The chain uses TRBV7-8 and TRBJ1-1, with D perhaps matching TRBD1 (5 bases). The CDR3 is 17 residues long. Germline-derived CDR1 and CDR2 are SGHVS and FQNEAQ. The CDR3 nucleotides are TGCGCCAGCAGCCAAGCCTTGACCGGGACGGTTGACACTGAAGCTTTCTTT. This codes for CASSQALTGTVDTEAFF.

On this clonotype itself: This could be a read error, since a much larger clone is one nucleotide away. The CDR3 sequence is CASSLAGLAYKQYF. CDR3 bases: TGTGCCAGCAGCTTAGCGGGGCTAGCCTACAAGCAGTACTTC. The chain joins TRBV7-9 to TRBJ2-7; D assignment may be TRBD1 or TRBD2 (5 bases each). Germline loops: CDR1 SEHNR, CDR2 FQNEAQ (reference sequence). This CDR3 has 14 residues.